This TCR beta chain originates from a study of read filtering for tumor transcriptome and immune sequencing. Study background: Patients were 17 to 20 male and approximately 15 female, mean age 65.9 years, range about 47 to 85.

This clonotype was detected many times. Its antigen is not known. The ends lost 7 bases at V and 4 bases at J; junction bases unmatched: 10. Germline-derived CDR1 and CDR2 are SEHNR and FQNEAQ (reference sequence). The CDR3 length is 15 residues. From around 440 ng of RNA, a library with molecular barcoded alpha/delta and beta/gamma adaptors was made. TCRdb independently ran MiXCR on the reads; one entry per CDR3 protein. The table lists 25,000 to 35,000 distinct CDR3 sequences, approximately 17% of them singletons. Overall study results and limits: About 81.9% of IR-seq clonotypes had one read, totaling approximately 3.5% of reads; RNA-seq: 74.6% and 44.6%. Without single-read clonotypes, shared clonotype proportions correlated more between IR-seq and RNA-seq.

Material: a population of CD138-negative cells sorted from bone marrow. The chain joins TRBV7-9 to TRBJ1-1; TRBD1 matches at 9 bases. This sequence originates from a donor aged 40 or older with multiple myeloma. CDR3 bases: TGTGCCAGCATCAACACGGACAGGGGAGGCACTGAAGCTTTCTTT. This translates into CASINTDRGGTEAFF.